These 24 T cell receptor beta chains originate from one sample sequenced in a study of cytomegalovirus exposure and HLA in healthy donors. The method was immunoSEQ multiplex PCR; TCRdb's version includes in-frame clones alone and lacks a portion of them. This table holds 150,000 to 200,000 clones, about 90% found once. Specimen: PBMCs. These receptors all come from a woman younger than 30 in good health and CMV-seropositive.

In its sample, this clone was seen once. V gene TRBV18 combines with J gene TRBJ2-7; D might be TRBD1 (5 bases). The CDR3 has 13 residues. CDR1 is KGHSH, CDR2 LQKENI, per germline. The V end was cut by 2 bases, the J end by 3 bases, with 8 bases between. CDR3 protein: CASSPTRVYEQYF. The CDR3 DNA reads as TGTGCCAGCTCACCAACCAGGGTCTACGAGCAGTACTTC.

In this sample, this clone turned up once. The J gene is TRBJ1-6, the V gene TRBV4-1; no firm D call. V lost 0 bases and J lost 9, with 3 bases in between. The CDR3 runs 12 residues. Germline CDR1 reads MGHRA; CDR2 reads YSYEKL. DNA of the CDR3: TGCGCCAGCAGCCAAGACAGTTCACCCCTCCACTTT. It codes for CASSQDSSPLHF.

The CDR3 loop reads CASSRGLTSPSEQFF. In DNA, the CDR3 is TGCGCCAGCAGCCGCGGCCTGACTAGCCCCAGTGAGCAGTTCTTC. The V gene is TRBV4-1, the J gene TRBJ2-1; 7 positions match TRBD2. Trimming took 4 bases from V and 9 from J; bases not matched to a gene: 12. The CDR3 is 15 residues long. Germline CDR1 is MGHRA and CDR2 is YSYEKL.

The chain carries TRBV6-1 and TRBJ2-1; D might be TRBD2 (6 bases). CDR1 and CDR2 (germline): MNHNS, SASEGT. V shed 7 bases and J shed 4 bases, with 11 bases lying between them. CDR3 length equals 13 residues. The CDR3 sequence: CASKGGRYNEQFF. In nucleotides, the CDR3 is TGTGCCAGCAAGGGAGGTCGGTACAATGAGCAGTTCTTC.

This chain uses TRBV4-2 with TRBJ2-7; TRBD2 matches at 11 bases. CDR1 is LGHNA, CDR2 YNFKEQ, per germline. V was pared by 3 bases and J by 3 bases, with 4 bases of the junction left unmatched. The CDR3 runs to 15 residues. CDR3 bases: TGTGCCAGCAGCCACGGGACTAGCGGACGCTACGAGCAGTACTTC. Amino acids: CASSHGTSGRYEQYF.

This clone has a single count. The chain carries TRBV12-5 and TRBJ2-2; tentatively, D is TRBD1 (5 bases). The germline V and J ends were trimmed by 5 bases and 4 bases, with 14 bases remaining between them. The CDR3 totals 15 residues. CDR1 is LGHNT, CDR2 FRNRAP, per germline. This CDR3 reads CASGRQLQGTGELFF. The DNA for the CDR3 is TGTGCTAGTGGTCGACAACTTCAGGGCACCGGGGAGCTGTTTTTT.

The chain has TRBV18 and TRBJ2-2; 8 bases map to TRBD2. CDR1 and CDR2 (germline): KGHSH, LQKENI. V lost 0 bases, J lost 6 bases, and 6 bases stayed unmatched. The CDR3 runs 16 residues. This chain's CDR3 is CASSPPISGSAGELFF. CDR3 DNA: TGTGCCAGCTCACCACCGATCAGCGGGAGTGCCGGGGAGCTGTTTTTT.

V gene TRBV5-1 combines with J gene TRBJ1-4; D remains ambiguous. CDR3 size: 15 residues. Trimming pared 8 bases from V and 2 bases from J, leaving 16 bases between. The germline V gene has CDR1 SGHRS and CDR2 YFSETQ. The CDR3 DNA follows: TGCGCCAGTAATCGGCCACCGGGGACTAATGAAAAACTGTTTTTT. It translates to CASNRPPGTNEKLFF.

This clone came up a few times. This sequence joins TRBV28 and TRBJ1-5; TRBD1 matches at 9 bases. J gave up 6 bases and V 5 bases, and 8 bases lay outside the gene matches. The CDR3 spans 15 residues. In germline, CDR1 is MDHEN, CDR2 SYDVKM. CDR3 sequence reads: CASSQGTGPFQPQHF. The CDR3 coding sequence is TGTGCCAGCAGTCAGGGGACAGGGCCGTTTCAGCCCCAGCATTTT.

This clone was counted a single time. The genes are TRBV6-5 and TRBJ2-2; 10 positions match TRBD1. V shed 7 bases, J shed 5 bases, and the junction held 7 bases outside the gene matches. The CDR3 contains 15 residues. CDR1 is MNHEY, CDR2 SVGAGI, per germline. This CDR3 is CASNPGTGETGELFF. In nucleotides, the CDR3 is TGTGCCAGCAATCCCGGGACAGGGGAGACCGGGGAGCTGTTTTTT.

The CDR3 DNA reads TGCGCCAGCAGCATTTTGACTAGCGGGGAAGGTGAGCAGTACTTC. Protein sequence: CASSILTSGEGEQYF. V gene TRBV5-1 combines with J gene TRBJ2-7, with TRBD2 identical over 11 bases. Germline trimming cut 4 bases from V and 7 bases from J; bases unmatched to any gene: 10. In germline, CDR1 is SGHRS, CDR2 YFSETQ. This CDR3 comprises 15 residues. The complete variable domain, with remaining parts taken from reference TRBV5-1 and TRBJ2-7, reads KAGVTQTPRYLIKTRGQQVTLSCSPISGHRSVSWYQQTPGQGLQFLFEYFSETQRNKGNFPGRFSGRQFSNSRSEMNVSTLELGDSALYLCASSILTSGEGEQYFGPGTRLTVT.

CDR3 sequence reads: CASSPPRGPQNEQFF. The CDR3 DNA reads TGTGCCAGCAGCCCCCCCCGGGGTCCGCAGAATGAGCAGTTCTTC. This chain joins TRBV7-9 and TRBJ2-1; D possibly corresponds to TRBD2 (5 bases). The germline V and J ends were trimmed by 5 bases and 7 bases, with 18 bases remaining between them. In germline, CDR1 is SEHNR, CDR2 FQNEAQ (reference sequence). The CDR3 consists of 15 residues. The complete variable domain, with remaining parts taken from reference TRBV7-9 and TRBJ2-1, reads DTGVSQNPRHKITKRGQNVTFRCDPISEHNRLYWYRQTLGQGPEFLTYFQNEAQLEKSRLLSDRFSAERPKGSFSTLEIQRTEQGDSAMYLCASSPPRGPQNEQFFGPGTRLTVL.

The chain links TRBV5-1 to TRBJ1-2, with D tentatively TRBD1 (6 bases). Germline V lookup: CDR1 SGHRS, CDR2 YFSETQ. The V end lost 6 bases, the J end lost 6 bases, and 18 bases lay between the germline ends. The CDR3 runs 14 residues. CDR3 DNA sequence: TGCGCCAGCACCGCAACCCAGCAGGGGCATGGCTACACCTTC. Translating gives CASTATQQGHGYTF.

CDR3 in amino acids: CASSPADWTPYNEQFF. The CDR3 DNA follows: TGCGCCAGCAGCCCAGCCGACTGGACACCCTACAATGAGCAGTTCTTC. The chain recombines TRBV4-3 with TRBJ2-1; D perhaps matches TRBD1 (5 bases). The germline gives CDR1 LGHNA, CDR2 YSLEER. The CDR3 spans 16 residues. V shed 4 bases and J shed 2 bases, with 15 bases lying between them.

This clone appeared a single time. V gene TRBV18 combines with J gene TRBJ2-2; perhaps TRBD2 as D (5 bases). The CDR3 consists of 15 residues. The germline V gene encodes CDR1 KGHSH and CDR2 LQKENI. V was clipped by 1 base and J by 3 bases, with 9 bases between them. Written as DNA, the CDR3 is TGTGCCAGCTCACCACAGACGGGATACACCGGGGAGCTGTTTTTT. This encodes CASSPQTGYTGELFF.

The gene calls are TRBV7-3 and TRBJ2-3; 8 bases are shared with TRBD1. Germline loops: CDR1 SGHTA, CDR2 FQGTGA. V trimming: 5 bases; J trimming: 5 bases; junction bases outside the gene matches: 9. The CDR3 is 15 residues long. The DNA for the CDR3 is TGTGCCAGCAGCAGAACCGAGACAGGGGAAGATACGCAGTATTTT. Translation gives CASSRTETGEDTQYF.

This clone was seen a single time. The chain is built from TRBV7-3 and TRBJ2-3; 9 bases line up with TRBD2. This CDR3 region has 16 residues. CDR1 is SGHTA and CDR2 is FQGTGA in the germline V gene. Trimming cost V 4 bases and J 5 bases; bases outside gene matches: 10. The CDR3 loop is CASSSRGRALGDTQYF. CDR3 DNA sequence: TGTGCCAGCAGCTCCCGCGGGAGGGCCCTGGGAGATACGCAGTATTTT. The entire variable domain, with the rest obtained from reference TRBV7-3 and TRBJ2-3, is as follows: GAGVSQTPSNKVTEKGKYVELRCDPISGHTALYWYRQSLGQGPEFLIYFQGTGAADDSGLPNDRFFAVRPEGSVSTLKIQRTERGDSAVYLCASSSRGRALGDTQYFGPGTRLTVL.

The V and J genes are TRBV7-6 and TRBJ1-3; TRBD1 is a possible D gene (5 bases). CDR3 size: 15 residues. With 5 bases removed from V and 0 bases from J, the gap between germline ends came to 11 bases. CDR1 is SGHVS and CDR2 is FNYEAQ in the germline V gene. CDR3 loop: CASSPTGDSGNTIYF. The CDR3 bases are TGTGCCAGCAGCCCAACAGGCGACTCTGGAAACACCATATATTTT.

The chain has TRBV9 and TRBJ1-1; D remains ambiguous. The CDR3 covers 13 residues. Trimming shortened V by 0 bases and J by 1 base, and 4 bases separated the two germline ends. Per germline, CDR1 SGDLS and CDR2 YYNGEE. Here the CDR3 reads CASSVEQNTEAFF. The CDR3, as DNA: TGTGCCAGCAGCGTAGAACAGAACACTGAAGCTTTCTTT.

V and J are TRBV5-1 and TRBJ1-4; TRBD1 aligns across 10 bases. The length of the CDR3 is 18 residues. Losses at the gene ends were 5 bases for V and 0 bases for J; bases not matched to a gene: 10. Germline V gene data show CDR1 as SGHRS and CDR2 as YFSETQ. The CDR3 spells CASSWRGQGIATNEKLFF. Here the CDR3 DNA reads TGCGCCAGCAGTTGGAGGGGACAGGGGATTGCAACTAATGAAAAACTGTTTTTT. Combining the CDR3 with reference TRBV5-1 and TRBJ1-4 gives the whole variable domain KAGVTQTPRYLIKTRGQQVTLSCSPISGHRSVSWYQQTPGQGLQFLFEYFSETQRNKGNFPGRFSGRQFSNSRSEMNVSTLELGDSALYLCASSWRGQGIATNEKLFFGSGTQLSVL.

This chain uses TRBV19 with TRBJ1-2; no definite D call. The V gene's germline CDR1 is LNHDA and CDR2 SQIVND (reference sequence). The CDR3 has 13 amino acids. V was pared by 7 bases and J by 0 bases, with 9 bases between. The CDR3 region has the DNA TGTGCCAGTATGAGGAACACTAACTATGGCTACACCTTC. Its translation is CASMRNTNYGYTF.

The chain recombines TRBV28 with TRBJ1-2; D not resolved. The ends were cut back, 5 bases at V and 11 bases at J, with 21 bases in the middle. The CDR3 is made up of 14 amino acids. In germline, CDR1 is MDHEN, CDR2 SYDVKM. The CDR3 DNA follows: TGTGCCAGCAGTCCCCCTTTTCAGACTGGAGGTTACACCTTC. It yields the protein CASSPPFQTGGYTF.

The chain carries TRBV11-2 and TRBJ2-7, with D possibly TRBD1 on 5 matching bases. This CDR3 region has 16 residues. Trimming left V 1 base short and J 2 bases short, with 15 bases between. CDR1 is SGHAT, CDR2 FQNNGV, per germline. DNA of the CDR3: TGTGCCAGCAGCTTAGTATCTTGGGGCAGGGCCTACGAGCAGTACTTC. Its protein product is CASSLVSWGRAYEQYF.

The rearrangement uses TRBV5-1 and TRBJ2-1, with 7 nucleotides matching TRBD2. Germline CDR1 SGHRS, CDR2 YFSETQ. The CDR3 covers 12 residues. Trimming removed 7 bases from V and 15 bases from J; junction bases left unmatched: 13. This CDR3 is CASRGRAGLLFF. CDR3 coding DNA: TGCGCCAGCCGGGGGAGGGCGGGACTACTGTTCTTC.